The present entry profiles one T cell receptor (beta chain) with its context. The antigen is not known. This sample is part of a study of CD8 T cells in ankylosing spondylitis. The germline V gene encodes CDR1 MDHEN and CDR2 SYDVKM. V lost 5 bases and J lost 6, with 17 bases in between. CDR3 length: 15 residues. MiXCR was run by TCRdb on the 5' RACE reads, yielding one entry per CDR3 protein. The repertoire consists of more than 650,000 distinct CDR3 sequences, with 12% occurring once and the leading ten covering about 0.5%. Points from the study as a whole: A motif in TCR beta, a set of roughly eight highly homologous variants, appeared characteristic of ankylosing spondylitis blood.

The clonotype comes from a male donor with ankylosing spondylitis. This sequence joins TRBV28 and TRBJ1-3, with D perhaps matching TRBD1 (6 bases). The sequenced sample consisted of blood, either unsorted or a sorted T cell fraction (not recorded which). The CDR3 nucleotides read TGTGCCAGCAGTCGACTGGGGGCGTCAGAAAACACCATATATTTT. Translated, it gives CASSRLGASENTIYF.